This passage covers 10 T cell receptor beta chains from one sample sequenced in a study of T cell responses to AZD1222 COVID-19 vaccine. Data came from immunoSEQ multiplex PCR; TCRdb stores just in-frame clones and leaves some out. The sample lists 100,000 or so clones, 80% to 95% occurring once. Specimen: peripheral blood, collected on day 0 of AZD1222 vaccination. The receptors here all came from an adult in good health.

CDR3 region: CASSQARGTYNEQFF. In DNA, the CDR3 is TGCGCCAGCAGCCAAGCAAGGGGAACCTACAATGAGCAGTTCTTC. The J gene is TRBJ2-1, the V gene TRBV4-3; tentatively, D is TRBD1 (5 bases). The CDR3 contains 15 residues. Germline CDR1 is LGHNA and CDR2 is YSLEER. V lost 1 base to trimming and J lost 2 bases, with 9 bases between them.

The chain is built from TRBV6-5 and TRBJ1-6, with 7 bases lining up with TRBD1. The CDR3 loop spans 14 amino acids. Germline CDR1 reads MNHEY; CDR2 reads SVGAGI. With V trimmed by 2 bases and J by 7 bases, 2 bases remained unmatched. The CDR3 loop is CASSYGTENSPLHF. As DNA, the CDR3 is TGTGCCAGCAGTTACGGGACAGAGAATTCACCCCTCCACTTT.

The rearrangement uses TRBV9 and TRBJ2-3, with a possible D match to TRBD2 (5 bases). Germline V gene data show CDR1 as SGDLS and CDR2 as YYNGEE. The CDR3 covers 15 residues. The V gene lost 1 base and the J gene lost 7 bases, with 16 bases spanning the gap. The CDR3 here is CASSVRWEPLYTQYF. CDR3 sequence (DNA): TGTGCCAGCAGCGTACGGTGGGAGCCCCTCTATACGCAGTATTTT.

V is TRBV9 and J is TRBJ1-1; D call uncertain. The V gene's germline CDR1 is SGDLS and CDR2 YYNGEE. The V end was cut by 6 bases, the J end by 0 bases, with 9 bases between. The CDR3 spans 13 residues. CDR3 region: CASNRGLNTEAFF. The CDR3 nucleotides read TGTGCCAGCAACCGTGGGTTGAACACTGAAGCTTTCTTT.

The CDR3 nucleotides are TGTGCCAGCAGTACTCGGGACAGGGGGACCTATAATTCACCCCTCCACTTT. This sequence encodes CASSTRDRGTYNSPLHF. J is TRBJ1-6 and V is TRBV28; 11 nucleotides agree with TRBD1. The trim removed 5 bases at V and 2 bases at J, leaving 5 bases unmatched. CDR3 size: 17 residues. Germline V gives CDR1 MDHEN, CDR2 SYDVKM.

The chain recombines TRBV5-1 with TRBJ2-5, with 8 nucleotides matching TRBD1. Germline V gene lookup returns CDR1 SGHRS and CDR2 YFSETQ. The CDR3 spans 14 residues. V lost 0 bases and J lost 7; bases outside the gene matches: 5. The CDR3 DNA is TGCGCCAGCAGCTTGGCCGCGCAGGGGGCGACCCAGTACTTC. It is translated as CASSLAAQGATQYF.

The chain links TRBV11-2 to TRBJ2-7; 11 bases are a match to TRBD2. V was pared by 6 bases and J by 0 bases, with 10 bases of the junction left unmatched. The CDR3 loop spans 17 amino acids. Germline lookup yields CDR1 SGHAT and CDR2 FQNNGV. CDR3 coding DNA: TGTGCCAGCAGTTATACTAGCGGGAGCCAGAGCTCCTACGAGCAGTACTTC. Encoded protein: CASSYTSGSQSSYEQYF.

This chain uses TRBV7-8 with TRBJ2-7; D is uncertain. Germline lookup yields CDR1 SGHVS and CDR2 FQNEAQ. The CDR3 has 15 amino acids. V gave up 1 base and J gave up 2 bases, with 12 bases separating them. This CDR3 reads CASSLESGHTYEQYF. CDR3 DNA: TGTGCCAGCAGCTTAGAGTCGGGCCATACCTACGAGCAGTACTTC.

The genes are TRBV7-2 and TRBJ1-1; D uncertain. This CDR3 has 13 amino acids. The ends were cut back, 1 base at V and 1 base at J, with 4 bases in the middle. Germline V gene lookup returns CDR1 SGHTA and CDR2 FQGNSA. The CDR3, as DNA: TGTGCCAGCAGCTTAGACAGGAACACTGAAGCTTTCTTT. This gives the protein CASSLDRNTEAFF.

This chain connects TRBV7-3 to TRBJ2-7; 11 bases match TRBD2. Germline loops: CDR1 SGHTA, CDR2 FQGTGA. The CDR3 extends over 15 amino acids. V trimming: 3 bases; J trimming: 0 bases; junction bases outside the gene matches: 1. CDR3 DNA: TGTGCCAGCAGCTTGGGGACTAGCGGCTCCTACGAGCAGTACTTC. Translated, it gives CASSLGTSGSYEQYF.